One and the same sample provided the 24 T cell receptor beta chains below, sequenced in a study of cytomegalovirus exposure and HLA in healthy donors. PCR employed 60 Vbeta and 13 Jbeta primers. This table comes from immunoSEQ multiplex PCR, and its TCRdb copy is limited to in-frame clones, with some not included. Here the sample spans approximately 170,000 clones, around 86% being singletons. Sample: PBMCs. The source is a man aged 50 to 59 in good health and CMV-seropositive.

The gene calls are TRBV7-2 and TRBJ2-7; 7 nucleotides agree with TRBD1. The CDR3 extends over 15 amino acids. V trimming: 4 bases; J trimming: 3 bases; junction bases outside the gene matches: 9. Germline CDR1 is SGHTA and CDR2 is FQGNSA. Here the CDR3 reads CASSSRGQIGYEQYF. The CDR3, as DNA: TGTGCCAGCAGCTCGAGGGGGCAGATCGGCTACGAGCAGTACTTC.

This clone was counted only a few times. Other nucleotide sequences in the sample specify the same CDR3. V is TRBV5-1 and J is TRBJ2-7; maybe TRBD1 (5 bases). CDR1 SGHRS and CDR2 YFSETQ come from the germline V gene. V lost 4 bases to trimming and J lost 0 bases, with 11 bases between them. The CDR3 spans 14 residues. In nucleotides, the CDR3 is TGCGCCAGCAGCCTCGGGCAGGGCTCCTACGAGCAGTACTTC. This translates into CASSLGQGSYEQYF. Full variable domain (rest looked up from reference TRBV5-1 and TRBJ2-7): KAGVTQTPRYLIKTRGQQVTLSCSPISGHRSVSWYQQTPGQGLQFLFEYFSETQRNKGNFPGRFSGRQFSNSRSEMNVSTLELGDSALYLCASSLGQGSYEQYFGPGTRLTVT.

The genes are TRBV5-1 and TRBJ1-1; 7 bases agree with TRBD1. The germline gives CDR1 SGHRS, CDR2 YFSETQ. V shed 0 bases and J 1 base; nucleotides not matched to a gene: 6. The CDR3 runs to 16 residues. For the CDR3, the DNA is TGCGCCAGCAGCTTGGAGACCGGGACAGCGAACACTGAAGCTTTCTTT. It is translated as CASSLETGTANTEAFF.

The gene calls are TRBV6-6 and TRBJ1-2; maybe TRBD1 (6 bases). CDR1 is MNHNY and CDR2 is SVGAGI in the germline V gene (reference sequence). The CDR3 contains 15 residues. The V end lost 5 bases, the J end lost 4 bases, and 17 bases lay between the germline ends. CDR3 in amino acids: CASSAYRVEIYGYTF. Written as DNA, the CDR3 is TGTGCCAGCAGTGCCTACAGGGTTGAGATCTATGGCTACACCTTC.

The rearrangement uses TRBV30 and TRBJ1-1, with 10 nucleotides matching TRBD1. Germline loops: CDR1 GTSNPN, CDR2 SVGIG (reference sequence). The CDR3 loop spans 16 amino acids. V shed 0 bases and J 5 bases; nucleotides not matched to a gene: 9. CDR3 DNA: TGTGCCTGGAGTGTACGGAGACAGGGGGCCTCGACTGAAGCTTTCTTT. Translating it yields CAWSVRRQGASTEAFF. The variable domain in full, completed from reference TRBV30 and TRBJ1-1, reads SQTIHQWPATLVQPVGSPLSLECTVEGTSNPNLYWYRQAAGRGLQLLFYSVGIGQISSEVPQNLSASRPQDRQFILSSKKLLLSDSGFYLCAWSVRRQGASTEAFFGQGTRLTVV.

V usage is TRBV5-1 and J usage is TRBJ2-2, with 7 bases matching TRBD1. Germline CDR1 is SGHRS and CDR2 is YFSETQ. The length of the CDR3 is 17 residues. Germline trimming cut 1 base from V and 5 bases from J; bases unmatched to any gene: 11. CDR3 bases: TGCGCCAGCAGCTTGAGGGGGCTAGCTAGGCGGACCGGGGAGCTGTTTTTT. Its translation is CASSLRGLARRTGELFF.

The CDR3 DNA follows: TGCAGCGTTGAAGTCGACAGAAACACTGAAGCTTTCTTT. Translating it yields CSVEVDRNTEAFF. The V gene is TRBV29-1, the J gene TRBJ1-1; D is possibly TRBD1 (5 bases). The V gene lost 1 base and the J gene lost 2 bases, with 8 bases spanning the gap. CDR1 is SQVTM and CDR2 is ANQGSEA in the germline V gene. The CDR3 has 13 amino acids.

The chain carries TRBV6-7 and TRBJ1-4; no reliable D call. TRBV6-7 counts as an open reading frame of uncertain function. Trimming removed 6 bases from V and 0 bases from J, with 14 bases in between. CDR3 length: 16 amino acids. The CDR3 DNA reads as TGTGCCAGCAGCTTGGACTTAAATGCAACTAATGAAAAACTGTTTTTT. Translating it yields CASSLDLNATNEKLFF.

The chain recombines TRBV15 with TRBJ2-1; a possible D gene is TRBD1 (5 bases). The V end lost 7 bases, the J end lost 7 bases, and 17 bases lay between the germline ends. This CDR3 comprises 14 residues. Germline assignment: CDR1 LNHNV and CDR2 YYDKDF (reference sequence). The CDR3 loop is CATTVLGPRNEQFF. The DNA of the CDR3 is TGTGCCACCACGGTACTGGGGCCGAGGAATGAGCAGTTCTTC.

The CDR3 here is CASSNRGGNQPQHF. DNA for the CDR3: TGTGCCAGTAGTAACAGGGGTGGCAATCAGCCCCAGCATTTT. The genes are TRBV19 and TRBJ1-5, with 7 bases that match TRBD1. The germline gives CDR1 LNHDA, CDR2 SQIVND (reference sequence). With 4 bases clipped from V and 2 bases from J, the junction kept 2 bases outside the gene matches. The CDR3 spans 14 residues.

The rearrangement links TRBV10-1 to TRBJ2-3; TRBD1 matches 7 bases. Trimming cost V 4 bases and J 1 base; bases outside gene matches: 5. CDR1 WNHNN and CDR2 SYGVQD come from the germline V gene (reference sequence). The CDR3 is made up of 15 amino acids. The CDR3: CASSVRTGGTDTQYF. The CDR3 DNA sequence: TGCGCCAGCAGTGTCAGGACAGGAGGCACAGATACGCAGTATTTT.

The chain recombines TRBV5-1 with TRBJ2-2; TRBD2 might be the D (6 bases). Germline V gene lookup returns CDR1 SGHRS and CDR2 YFSETQ. Trimming left V 7 bases short and J 1 base short, with 11 bases between. The CDR3 consists of 14 residues. The DNA of the CDR3 is TGCGCCAGCGGAGGGCAGCGGAACACCGGGGAGCTGTTTTTT. This translates into CASGGQRNTGELFF.

The V and J genes are TRBV9 and TRBJ2-3; TRBD2 aligns across 10 bases. Unmatched junction bases numbered 15, after V lost 3 bases and J lost 2 bases. Germline V gives CDR1 SGDLS, CDR2 YYNGEE. This CDR3 contains 19 residues. The CDR3 region has the DNA TGTGCCAGCAGCGCCGAGATTGGGGGTAGCGGGGGGTCCACAGATACGCAGTATTTT. It yields the protein CASSAEIGGSGGSTDTQYF.

This chain links TRBV2 with TRBJ1-5; D is unclear. Per germline, CDR1 SNHLY and CDR2 FYNNEI. Trimming took off 7 bases at V and 0 bases at J, with 13 bases between the two ends. CDR3 length: 15 residues. The chain's CDR3 is CASTGEGRSNQPQHF. For the CDR3, the DNA is TGTGCCAGCACTGGAGAGGGTCGTAGCAATCAGCCCCAGCATTTT.

The rearrangement links TRBV28 to TRBJ1-1; no clear D gene. The CDR3 covers 15 residues. Germline-derived CDR1 and CDR2 are MDHEN and SYDVKM. Trimming removed 3 bases at V and 1 base at J, with 12 bases between. The CDR3 DNA reads as TGTGCCAGCAGTTTCAAACGGAGGAGGAACACTGAAGCTTTCTTT. Its translation: CASSFKRRRNTEAFF.

The chain recombines TRBV28 with TRBJ2-6; D is perhaps TRBD1 (6 bases). Deletions cut 7 bases from V and 2 bases from J, with 15 bases between. Germline-derived CDR1 and CDR2 are MDHEN and SYDVKM. CDR3 length equals 16 residues. As DNA, the CDR3 is TGTGCCAGCACTAGGAGACAGGTTCCTGGGGCCAACGTCCTGACTTTC. This gives the protein CASTRRQVPGANVLTF.

This chain joins TRBV28 and TRBJ1-6; the D is unclear. The V gene lost 6 bases and the J gene lost 8 bases, with 17 bases spanning the gap. The CDR3 consists of 15 residues. Germline CDR1 is MDHEN and CDR2 is SYDVKM. The CDR3 here is CASSTAGIEDSPLHF. As DNA, the CDR3 is TGTGCCAGCAGCACCGCCGGGATAGAGGATTCACCCCTCCACTTT. The full variable domain, its missing parts supplied by reference TRBV28 and TRBJ1-6, is DVKVTQSSRYLVKRTGEKVFLECVQDMDHENMFWYRQDPGLGLRLIYFSYDVKMKEKGDIPEGYSVSREKKERFSLILESASTNQTSMYLCASSTAGIEDSPLHFGNGTRLTVT.

Remarks on this clone: The sample carries other DNA sequences with the same CDR3. The CDR3 loop reads CASSPLPARRSNTGELFF. The CDR3 coding sequence is TGTGCCAGCAGCCCGCTCCCAGCGCGGAGATCAAACACCGGGGAGCTGTTTTTT. The chain couples TRBV27 to TRBJ2-2; D uncertain. This CDR3 comprises 18 residues. Trimming took off 6 bases at V and 2 bases at J, with 22 bases between the two ends. The germline CDR1 and CDR2 sequences are MNHEY and SMNVEV (reference sequence).

The chain couples TRBV15 to TRBJ2-3; D perhaps matches TRBD1 (5 bases). Trimming pared 5 bases from V and 2 bases from J, leaving 17 bases between. Germline-derived CDR1 and CDR2 are LNHNV and YYDKDF (reference sequence). This CDR3 is built from 16 residues. The DNA of the CDR3 is TGTGCCACCAGCCCCCAGAGACAGTCGCACACAGATACGCAGTATTTT. As protein: CATSPQRQSHTDTQYF.

This clone was detected only a few times. The chain has TRBV14 and TRBJ2-3, with 8 bases matching TRBD2. Germline V gene data show CDR1 as SGHDN and CDR2 as FVKESK. This CDR3 region has 22 residues. V lost 0 bases and J lost 0; bases outside the gene matches: 20. CDR3 nucleotide sequence: TGTGCCAGCAGCCAAGAGACGCCCGGGACTAGTGAGTTTTGGCGCAGCACAGATACGCAGTATTTT. This codes for CASSQETPGTSEFWRSTDTQYF.

This chain links TRBV11-2 with TRBJ2-7, with a tentative D call TRBD1 (6 bases). Trimming cost V 6 bases and J 3 bases, with 18 bases left between them. Per germline, CDR1 SGHAT and CDR2 FQNNGV. CDR3 length equals 15 residues. The CDR3 loop is CASSSGTPSIYEQYF. The CDR3 bases are TGTGCCAGCAGTTCCGGGACACCTAGTATCTACGAGCAGTACTTC.

This rearrangement joins TRBV11-2 to TRBJ1-2, with 7 bases matching TRBD1. This CDR3 has 18 amino acids. The germline V gene has CDR1 SGHAT and CDR2 FQNNGV. The ends lost 1 base at V and 0 bases at J; junction bases unmatched: 11. The CDR3 DNA sequence: TGTGCCAGCAGCTTAGGGACAAGACAGGGAAGGTCTAACTATGGCTACACCTTC. Its translation: CASSLGTRQGRSNYGYTF.

The V gene is TRBV10-2, the J gene TRBJ1-3; the D is unclear. Trimming stripped 3 bases from V and 6 bases from J, with 3 bases between. Germline V gene lookup returns CDR1 WSHSY and CDR2 SAAADI. The CDR3 loop spans 11 amino acids. Here the CDR3 DNA reads TGCGCCAGCAGTGACCTAAACACCATATATTTT. Protein sequence: CASSDLNTIYF.

This clone was detected a few times. The chain is built from TRBV28 and TRBJ1-6, with a weak D call TRBD1 (5 bases). The germline CDR1 and CDR2 sequences are MDHEN and SYDVKM. The CDR3 totals 15 residues. The ends were cut back, 6 bases at V and 8 bases at J, with 17 bases in the middle. The CDR3 region has the DNA TGTGCCAGCAGCACGGCGGGGGGGTCCTATTCACCCCTCCACTTT. Translation gives CASSTAGGSYSPLHF.